This passage covers 28 T cell receptor beta chains from one sample sequenced in a study of T cell responses to AZD1222 COVID-19 vaccine. Repertoires were generated with immunoSEQ multiplex PCR, while TCRdb's copy carries only in-frame clones and drops some. The sample has about 93,000 clones; nearly 90% are singletons. The sample in question was peripheral blood, obtained on day 0 of MenACWY control vaccination. The receptors derive from an adult in good health.

The gene calls are TRBV29-1 and TRBJ1-2; perhaps TRBD1 as D (6 bases). Germline lookup yields CDR1 SQVTM and CDR2 ANQGSEA. This CDR3 has 12 residues. V shed 4 bases and J shed 3 bases, with 9 bases lying between them. In nucleotides, the CDR3 is TGCAGCGTTGTTGGGGGCGACTATGGCTACACCTTC. This translates into CSVVGGDYGYTF.

The chain links TRBV5-6 to TRBJ1-1; TRBD1 might be the D (6 bases). With 4 bases removed from V and 8 bases from J, the gap between germline ends came to 15 bases. The germline V gene has CDR1 SGHDT and CDR2 YYEEEE. This CDR3 is built from 13 residues. CDR3: CASSRAQGKEAFF. The CDR3 bases are TGTGCCAGCAGCAGAGCACAGGGAAAGGAAGCTTTCTTT.

This clone was observed once. J is TRBJ1-4 and V is TRBV18; perhaps TRBD1 as D (6 bases). The CDR3 length is 19 residues. V gave up 2 bases and J gave up 7 bases, with 26 bases separating them. Germline CDR1 is KGHSH and CDR2 is LQKENI. The CDR3 nucleotides read TGTGCCAGCTCACCAACTTTACCCACAGGGATGGGAAGTCGTGAAAAACTGTTTTTT. It codes for CASSPTLPTGMGSREKLFF.

This clone has a handful of counts. The chain employs TRBV19 and TRBJ1-6; no clear D gene. V shed 5 bases and J shed 8 bases, with 10 bases lying between them. Per the germline V gene, CDR1 is LNHDA and CDR2 is SQIVND (reference sequence). This CDR3 region has 13 residues. CDR3 in amino acids: CASSPSGDSPLHF. The DNA of the CDR3 is TGTGCCAGTAGTCCCTCAGGTGATTCACCCCTCCACTTT. The variable domain in full, completed from reference TRBV19 and TRBJ1-6, reads DGGITQSPKYLFRKEGQNVTLSCEQNLNHDAMYWYRQDPGQGLRLIYYSQIVNDFQKGDIAEGYSVSREKKESFPLTVTSAQKNPTAFYLCASSPSGDSPLHFGNGTRLTVT.

The V gene is TRBV4-3, the J gene TRBJ2-7; 10 bases map to TRBD2. The CDR3 sequence is 18 residues long. Germline loops: CDR1 LGHNA, CDR2 YSLEER. Trimming at V came to 0 bases and at J to 0 bases, leaving 8 bases not matched to a gene. The CDR3 DNA reads as TGCGCCAGCAGCCAAGATTGGGCTAGCGGGGGTACCTCCTACGAGCAGTACTTC. Its protein product is CASSQDWASGGTSYEQYF.

The gene calls are TRBV11-2 and TRBJ1-6; tentative D call: TRBD1 (5 bases). Germline values: CDR1 SGHAT, CDR2 FQNNGV. The CDR3 runs 16 residues. Trimming removed 0 bases from V and 8 bases from J, with 14 bases in between. This CDR3 reads CASSLDTGLRDSPLHF. CDR3 nucleotides: TGTGCCAGCAGCTTAGATACAGGACTTAGGGATTCACCCCTCCACTTT.

DNA of the CDR3: TGTGCCAGCAGCTTCCTCTTGACAGGGTCGAACACCGGGGAGCTGTTTTTT. It translates to CASSFLLTGSNTGELFF. The V and J genes are TRBV7-6 and TRBJ2-2, with 7 positions matching TRBD1. The CDR3 has 17 amino acids. Unmatched junction bases numbered 7, after V lost 3 bases and J lost 0 bases. Germline values: CDR1 SGHVS, CDR2 FNYEAQ.

The CDR3 is CASRGQTNQPQHF. In DNA form, the CDR3 reads TGTGCCAGCAGAGGACAGACCAATCAGCCCCAGCATTTT. This chain connects TRBV6-5 to TRBJ1-5, with a tentative D call TRBD1 (6 bases). The germline V gene encodes CDR1 MNHEY and CDR2 SVGAGI. V gave up 6 bases and J gave up 3 bases, with 9 bases separating them. CDR3 length: 13 residues.

V gene TRBV2 combines with J gene TRBJ1-5; 9 bases map to TRBD1. CDR3 length: 14 residues. Unmatched junction bases numbered 7, after V lost 7 bases and J lost 6 bases. Germline V gives CDR1 SNHLY, CDR2 FYNNEI. CDR3 region: CASTPRGQGQPQHF. DNA for the CDR3: TGTGCCAGCACGCCCCGGGGACAGGGTCAGCCCCAGCATTTT.

The genes are TRBV5-8 and TRBJ2-5, with 12 bases that match TRBD2. This CDR3 is built from 16 residues. Germline V gives CDR1 SGHTS, CDR2 YDEGEE. The V and J ends lost 2 bases and 5 bases, in that order; junction bases with no gene match: 7. The CDR3 DNA follows: TGTGCCAGCAGCTTCGGACTAGCGGGGAGTGAGGAGACCCAGTACTTC. Its translation: CASSFGLAGSEETQYF.

This chain links TRBV6-5 with TRBJ2-1, with TRBD2 identical over 13 bases. V was clipped by 8 bases and J by 6 bases; unmatched bases: 4. In germline, CDR1 is MNHEY, CDR2 SVGAGI. The CDR3 sequence is 14 residues long. The CDR3 bases are TGTGCCAGCGGAACTAGCGGGGGGGCCAATGAGCAGTTCTTC. Translation: CASGTSGGANEQFF.

The rearrangement joins TRBV7-2 to TRBJ1-2, with 9 bases aligning to TRBD1. Germline V CDR1 and CDR2: SGHTA, FQGNSA. The trim removed 4 bases at V and 7 bases at J, leaving 7 bases unmatched. The CDR3 contains 14 residues. CDR3: CASSSPTGGGGYTF. DNA of the CDR3: TGTGCCAGCAGCTCACCCACAGGGGGCGGTGGCTACACCTTC.

The chain combines TRBV4-2 with TRBJ1-2; 10 bases align to TRBD1. J gave up 0 bases and V 0 bases, and 7 bases lay outside the gene matches. Germline CDR1 is LGHNA and CDR2 is YNFKEQ. The CDR3 contains 18 residues. CDR3 protein: CASSQDRGQGLTNYGYTF. CDR3 in DNA: TGTGCCAGCAGCCAAGACCGGGGACAGGGGCTAACTAACTATGGCTACACCTTC.

J is TRBJ2-7 and V is TRBV4-1, with D perhaps being TRBD1 or TRBD2 (7 bases each). CDR1 MGHRA and CDR2 YSYEKL come from the germline V gene. The CDR3 loop spans 22 amino acids. The ends were cut back, 4 bases at V and 4 bases at J, with 38 bases in the middle. CDR3 in amino acids: CASSRSRMQGGAKTTTIYEQYF. The CDR3 DNA reads as TGCGCCAGCAGCCGAAGTCGGATGCAGGGGGGGGCGAAAACCACCACCATATACGAGCAGTACTTC.

The chain is built from TRBV6-5 and TRBJ2-2; 15 bases align to TRBD2. This CDR3 region has 15 residues. V shed 7 bases and J 9 bases; nucleotides not matched to a gene: 6. Germline V gives CDR1 MNHEY, CDR2 SVGAGI. The CDR3 nucleotides read TGTGCCAGCACCCGGACTAGCGGGGGGGCTAGGGAGCTGTTTTTT. Translated, it gives CASTRTSGGARELFF.

The V call is TRBV19, the J call TRBJ1-6; tentatively, D is TRBD1 (5 bases). V lost 7 bases and J lost 7, with 17 bases in between. There are 15 residues in the CDR3. CDR1 and CDR2 from the germline V gene are LNHDA and SQIVND (reference sequence). CDR3 in DNA: TGTGCCAGTACCTGGGGCGCCGAGTCGAATTCACCCCTCCACTTT. Its translation: CASTWGAESNSPLHF.

The V gene is TRBV27, the J gene TRBJ2-3; D call uncertain. V lost 2 bases, J lost 1 base, and 13 bases lay in between. The CDR3 spans 16 residues. Germline V lookup: CDR1 MNHEY, CDR2 SMNVEV (reference sequence). CDR3 nucleotide sequence: TGTGCCAGCAGTTTACTTTACCCGGGTGGCACAGATACGCAGTATTTT. It codes for CASSLLYPGGTDTQYF.

This chain links TRBV3-1 (or the pseudogene TRBV3-2) with TRBJ2-1, with D uncertain. The V end lost 4 bases, the J end lost 7 bases, and 14 bases lay between the germline ends. Looked up from germline, CDR1 is LGHDT and CDR2 is YNNKEL (reference sequence). The CDR3 totals 14 residues. The chain's CDR3 is CASSPLATQNEQFF. For the CDR3, the DNA is TGTGCCAGCAGCCCCCTTGCGACTCAGAATGAGCAGTTCTTC.

This chain connects TRBV11-3 to TRBJ1-6; D unclear. The CDR3 extends over 12 amino acids. Trimming left V 2 bases short and J 13 bases short, with 9 bases between. Germline V lookup: CDR1 SGHNT, CDR2 YENEEA. CDR3: CASSLPDLPLHF. CDR3 nucleotides: TGTGCCAGCAGCTTACCAGACCTGCCCCTCCACTTT.

V usage is TRBV5-1 and J usage is TRBJ1-1; D is possibly TRBD1 (6 bases). The germline V and J ends were trimmed by 4 bases and 8 bases, with 9 bases remaining between them. The germline V gene encodes CDR1 SGHRS and CDR2 YFSETQ. The CDR3 consists of 11 residues. The CDR3 loop is CASSLRGEAFF. CDR3 nucleotide sequence: TGCGCCAGCAGCCTGAGGGGGGAAGCTTTCTTT.

The chain is built from TRBV9 and TRBJ2-7; D ambiguous. Germline CDR1 SGDLS, CDR2 YYNGEE. Trimming cost V 0 bases and J 0 bases, with 7 bases left between them. The CDR3 is 14 residues long. CDR3 sequence reads: CASSVEPFSYEQYF. CDR3 DNA: TGTGCCAGCAGCGTAGAACCATTCTCCTACGAGCAGTACTTC.

As regards this clone: A read error may account for a junction end that differs from germline. The V and J genes are TRBV5-6 and TRBJ1-5, with D possibly matching TRBD1 (5 bases). Germline values: CDR1 SGHDT, CDR2 YYEEEE. The CDR3 loop spans 14 amino acids. In DNA form, the CDR3 reads TGTGCCAGCAGTTTGGGGGGTTACAATCAGCCCCAGCATTTT. Translated: CASSLGGYNQPQHF.

This sequence joins TRBV7-9 and TRBJ2-1; TRBD1 agrees at 8 bases. Germline loops: CDR1 SEHNR, CDR2 FQNEAQ (reference sequence). Germline trimming cut 4 bases from V and 3 bases from J; bases unmatched to any gene: 5. The CDR3 has 15 residues. CDR3 loop: CASSSGQGGYNEQFF. The CDR3 DNA reads TGTGCCAGCAGCTCCGGACAGGGCGGCTACAATGAGCAGTTCTTC.

The rearrangement joins TRBV5-6 to TRBJ2-6, with 7 bases lining up with TRBD1. This CDR3 contains 13 residues. After removal of 5 bases from V and 8 bases from J, the junction contained 4 bases not matched to a gene. The germline V gene has CDR1 SGHDT and CDR2 YYEEEE. The CDR3 here is CASRGGGPNVLTF. Written as DNA, the CDR3 is TGTGCCAGCAGAGGGGGCGGCCCCAACGTCCTGACTTTC.

This rearrangement joins TRBV14 to TRBJ2-7; D call uncertain. Per germline, CDR1 SGHDN and CDR2 FVKESK. This CDR3 has 13 residues. Trimming pared 0 bases from V and 3 bases from J, leaving 6 bases between. CDR3: CASSQDPNYEQYF. Written as DNA, the CDR3 is TGTGCCAGCAGCCAAGACCCGAACTACGAGCAGTACTTC.

The chain is built from TRBV10-3 and TRBJ1-1, with TRBD1 identical over 7 bases. The ends lost 5 bases at V and 6 bases at J; junction bases unmatched: 6. The CDR3 consists of 13 residues. Germline-derived CDR1 and CDR2 are ENHRY and SYGVKD. The CDR3 DNA reads TGTGCCATCAGTCTGCAGGGACAGTCTGAAGCTTTCTTT. It is translated as CAISLQGQSEAFF.

This chain uses TRBV14 with TRBJ2-1, with no clear D. Trimming took off 0 bases at V and 7 bases at J, with 7 bases between the two ends. Germline loops: CDR1 SGHDN, CDR2 FVKESK. There are 13 residues in the CDR3. CDR3 nucleotides: TGTGCCAGCAGCCAAGATATCAGGAATGAGCAGTTCTTC. Translation: CASSQDIRNEQFF.

V gene TRBV6-5 combines with J gene TRBJ2-5; 7 bases agree with TRBD1. CDR1 is MNHEY, CDR2 SVGAGI, per germline. V was clipped by 6 bases and J by 4 bases; unmatched bases: 8. This CDR3 is 14 amino acids long. The CDR3 is CASSTTGIRETQYF. The CDR3 DNA reads TGTGCCAGCAGCACGACAGGGATCCGAGAGACCCAGTACTTC.